Here is one T cell receptor (beta chain) with its context. The entry originates in a study of blood T cell repertoires in COVID-19. Turning to the study itself: COVID-19 samples collected from the United States, Italy and Spain covered acute and convalescent phases. Sources were T cells, B-cell-depleted T cells, or PBMCs; the material itself was cDNA or gDNA.

Per the authors' pipeline: Nucleated cell number was recorded as an estimate derived from reference gene primer amplification. Generated by immunoSEQ multiplex PCR, the TCRdb table keeps only in-frame clones and is missing some. The V and J calls and clone size were taken over from that table, and D and trimming were inferred from the DNA. The sample lists about 200,000 clones, nearly 90% occurring once. Unmatched junction bases numbered 10, after V lost 5 bases and J lost 4 bases. Per germline, CDR1 SEHNR and CDR2 FQNEAQ (reference sequence). The CDR3 is 15 residues long. The specimen was peripheral blood. The V and J genes are TRBV7-9 and TRBJ2-5, with 7 positions matching TRBD1. The sequence was obtained from a man aged 55 to 70 with active or convalescent COVID-19. In nucleotides, the CDR3 is TGTGCCAGCAGCCCGAGGACAGGTTTAGTAGAGACCCAGTACTTC. This translates into CASSPRTGLVETQYF.